Below are 8 T cell receptor beta chains sequenced from a single sample in a study of cytomegalovirus exposure and HLA in healthy donors. PCR primers comprised 60 Vbeta and 13 Jbeta primers. TCRdb keeps only in-frame clones here, not all; method: immunoSEQ multiplex PCR. The sample has roughly 36,000 clones, 80% seen once. The specimen was PBMCs. All receptors derive from a male donor in good health and CMV-seronegative.

V is TRBV11-3 and J is TRBJ2-5; 7 bases agree with TRBD2. J was trimmed by 7 bases and V by 3 bases; bases with no gene match: 5. CDR3 length equals 13 residues. Per germline, CDR1 SGHNT and CDR2 YENEEA. The CDR3 loop reads CASSFLREGTQYF. In DNA form, the CDR3 reads TGTGCCAGCAGCTTTTTGAGGGAGGGGACCCAGTACTTC.

V gene TRBV5-6 combines with J gene TRBJ2-1; 8 bases are a match to TRBD1. This CDR3 spans 15 amino acids. CDR1 and CDR2 from the germline V gene are SGHDT and YYEEEE. After removal of 5 bases from V and 11 bases from J, the junction contained 15 bases not matched to a gene. Here the CDR3 reads CASSYILIQGDKQFF. In nucleotides, the CDR3 is TGTGCCAGCAGTTATATACTGATACAGGGGGATAAGCAGTTCTTC.

V is TRBV25-1 and J is TRBJ2-1; 11 bases are a match to TRBD2. This CDR3 region has 16 residues. V shed 3 bases and J 5 bases; nucleotides not matched to a gene: 6. Germline V gene data show CDR1 as MGHDK and CDR2 as SYGVNS. CDR3 sequence: CASSEETSGTHNEQFF. The DNA for the CDR3 is TGTGCCAGCAGTGAGGAGACTAGCGGGACCCACAATGAGCAGTTCTTC.

The chain has TRBV4-3 and TRBJ2-7, with D possibly TRBD2 on 6 matching bases. The CDR3 spans 15 residues. From germline, CDR1 is LGHNA and CDR2 YSLEER. V lost 0 bases, J lost 0 bases, and 9 bases lay in between. The CDR3 reads CASSQDRDSSYEQYF. For the CDR3, the DNA is TGCGCCAGCAGCCAAGATCGGGACTCCTCCTACGAGCAGTACTTC.

This chain uses TRBV5-6 with TRBJ2-5; 8 nucleotides match TRBD2. The ends lost 4 bases at V and 5 bases at J; junction bases unmatched: 10. CDR3 size: 15 residues. Germline V lookup: CDR1 SGHDT, CDR2 YYEEEE. CDR3 sequence reads: CASSAFFRGGETQYF. CDR3 DNA sequence: TGTGCCAGCAGCGCCTTTTTCCGGGGGGGGGAGACCCAGTACTTC.

The J gene is TRBJ1-6, the V gene TRBV4-2, with 7 nucleotides matching TRBD1. The V gene end was trimmed by 1 base and the J gene end by 5 bases; junction bases not matched to a gene: 5. Germline loops: CDR1 LGHNA, CDR2 YNFKEQ. The CDR3 totals 16 residues. The CDR3 nucleotides read TGTGCCAGCAGCCAAGCTCCAACAGGGGATAATTCACCCCTCCACTTT. Translated: CASSQAPTGDNSPLHF.

The rearrangement links TRBV5-6 to TRBJ2-5, with a weak D call TRBD2 (5 bases). In germline, CDR1 is SGHDT, CDR2 YYEEEE. V was cut by 3 bases and J by 1 base, with 10 bases left in between. CDR3 length: 14 residues. CDR3 sequence (DNA): TGTGCCAGCAGCTCAGGACTGTTCCAAGAGACCCAGTACTTC. Amino acids: CASSSGLFQETQYF.

The V and J genes are TRBV9 and TRBJ1-6; maybe TRBD1 (6 bases). From germline, CDR1 is SGDLS and CDR2 YYNGEE. V lost 4 bases and J lost 0, with 20 bases in between. CDR3 length: 19 residues. The CDR3 is CASSSTPGTPSSYNSPLHF. CDR3 in DNA: TGTGCCAGCAGCTCAACCCCCGGGACACCAAGCTCCTATAATTCACCCCTCCACTTT.